This is a list of T cell receptor beta chains from one sample in a study of long-term antiretroviral therapy in people with HIV. Profiling relied on immunoSEQ multiplex PCR, and the TCRdb table lists in-frame clones only, not all of them. The sample yields 14,000 or so clones, around 76% seen once. This specimen consisted of unsorted PBMCs, obtained 3.1 years after starting antiretroviral therapy. The receptors were gathered from a man between 35 and 55 years old with HIV. Both conserved end residues are part of each CDR3.

J: TRBJ2-3; V: TRBV7-9; CDR3: CASSLALEEEGTDTQYF
J: TRBJ1-1; V: TRBV6-1; CDR3: CASRRLGGNTEAFF
J: TRBJ2-3; V: TRBV5-1; CDR3: CASSLEGLVQYF
J: TRBJ1-1; V: TRBV5-4; CDR3: CASGTVNTEAFF
J: TRBJ1-6; V: TRBV6-5; CDR3: CASSRDRENSPLHF
J: TRBJ2-2; V: TRBV7-9; CDR3: CASRRPRTDRDNTGELFF
J: TRBJ1-1; V: TRBV10-2; CDR3: CASSEEAGGLNTEAFF
J: TRBJ2-7; V: TRBV7-9; CDR3: CASSLGAREQYF
J: TRBJ1-1; V: TRBV4-1; CDR3: CASSWSTGDTEAFF
J: TRBJ2-1; V: TRBV7-8; CDR3: CASSLKAEPYNEQFF
J: TRBJ2-7; V: TRBV5-1; CDR3: CASSPRGGGSYEQYF
J: TRBJ1-2; V: TRBV5-1; CDR3: CASSLSGMGQGYGYTF
J: TRBJ2-7; V: TRBV7-9; CDR3: CASSLVGRSYEQYF
J: TRBJ2-7; V: TRBV10-1; CDR3: CASSDPTSGVYEQYF
J: TRBJ1-2; V: TRBV5-1; CDR3: CASSLEQGGSGYTF
J: TRBJ1-2; V: TRBV29-1; CDR3: CSVERDLDGYTF
J: TRBJ1-4; V: TRBV11-1; CDR3: CASSLMSANEKLFF
J: TRBJ1-3; V: TRBV6-5; CDR3: CASSYGASSGNTIYF
J: TRBJ2-3; V: TRBV5-1; CDR3: CASSLPSGTDTQYF
J: TRBJ1-6; V: TRBV6-5; CDR3: CASSYSRGAGAPLHF
J: TRBJ2-7; V: TRBV29-1; CDR3: CSVGNSYEQYF
J: TRBJ1-1; V: TRBV6-5; CDR3: CASRRGFTEAFF
J: TRBJ2-2; V: TRBV14; CDR3: CASSQRTSGNTGELFF
J: TRBJ1-5; V: TRBV2; CDR3: CASREDYTGGGQPQHF